The rows below give T cell receptor beta chains drawn from one sample of a study of blood T cell repertoires in COVID-19. Assay used: immunoSEQ multiplex PCR; TCRdb lists only in-frame clones, some missing. The profile shows about 55,000 clones, roughly four fifths of them singletons. The sequenced sample consisted of peripheral blood. These receptors were taken from a woman in her sixties or seventies with acute or convalescent COVID-19. Each CDR3 is given with its conserved first and last residue. Each record gives: D gene, V gene, clone size, J gene, CDR3 length, CDR3 protein, CDR3 DNA. D genes are given only for firm matches. Size tells how often a clone was seen (once, few, many) or the class of an expanded clone, and some rows leave it out.

NA	TRBV6-5	NA	TRBJ1-5	14	CASSYGLLSQPQHF	TGTGCCAGCAGTTACGGCCTTCTTTCTCAGCCCCAGCATTTT
TRBD2	TRBV19	once	TRBJ2-3	14	CASSVQRGRDTQYF	TGTGCCAGTAGTGTCCAGCGGGGACGGGATACGCAGTATTTT
TRBD1	TRBV2	NA	TRBJ1-5	15	CASSEGTGAVQPQHF	TGTGCCAGCAGTGAGGGTACAGGGGCGGTTCAGCCCCAGCATTTT
TRBD2	TRBV19	NA	TRBJ2-1	17	CASSIDQLAGGPDEQFF	TGTGCCAGTAGTATAGATCAACTAGCGGGGGGGCCCGATGAGCAGTTCTTC
NA	TRBV20-1	NA	TRBJ1-5	14	CSASVTGVNQPQHF	TGCAGTGCTAGTGTGACAGGAGTCAATCAGCCCCAGCATTTT
TRBD2	TRBV28	once	TRBJ2-1	14	CASSLAGASNEQFF	TGTGCCAGCAGTTTGGCGGGAGCGAGCAATGAGCAGTTCTTC
NA	TRBV7-9	NA	TRBJ1-3	12	CASSSGGNTIYF	TGTGCCAGCAGCTCCGGGGGAAACACCATATATTTT
NA	TRBV18	once	TRBJ2-1	16	CASSAQTGSSYNEQFF	TGTGCCAGCTCAGCGCAAACAGGGAGCTCCTACAATGAGCAGTTCTTC
TRBD1	TRBV5-4	NA	TRBJ1-4	13	CASSRAGTEKLFF	TGTGCCAGCAGCCGGGCCGGGACAGAGAAACTGTTTTTT
NA	TRBV28	few	TRBJ1-5	15	CASSLGGGRKQPQHF	TGTGCCAGCAGTTTAGGGGGGGGCAGGAAGCAGCCCCAGCATTTT
TRBD1	TRBV19	NA	TRBJ1-3	17	CASIGLNRGSSGNTIYF	TGTGCCAGCATTGGCCTTAACAGGGGTTCCTCTGGAAACACCATATATTTT
NA	TRBV24-1	NA	TRBJ1-5	16	CATSDHRAGDNQPQHF	TGTGCCACCAGTGACCACCGGGCAGGGGATAATCAGCCCCAGCATTTT
NA	TRBV28	few	TRBJ1-6	14	CASITQGYNSPLHF	TGTGCCAGCATCACACAGGGATATAATTCACCCCTCCACTTT
NA	TRBV11-2	once	TRBJ2-3	17	CASSLDYVGGNTDTQYF	TGTGCCAGCAGCTTAGATTACGTTGGAGGAAACACAGATACGCAGTATTTT
NA	TRBV7-3	once	TRBJ2-1	15	CASSLTSGTYNEQFF	TGTGCCAGCAGCTTAACTAGCGGAACATACAATGAGCAGTTCTTC
NA	TRBV7-2	NA	TRBJ2-5	15	CASSSARGGLETQYF	TGTGCCAGCAGTTCGGCGAGGGGGGGATTGGAGACCCAGTACTTC
NA	TRBV30	NA	TRBJ2-5	16	CAWSVRQTGIRETQYF	TGTGCCTGGAGTGTGCGCCAAACAGGGATTCGGGAGACCCAGTACTTC
NA	TRBV7-2	few	TRBJ1-1	14	CASSPRRGVTEAFF	TGTGCCAGCAGCCCCCGGCGCGGAGTCACTGAAGCTTTCTTT
TRBD2	TRBV14	few	TRBJ2-7	15	CASSPRLAGHYEQYF	TGTGCCAGCAGTCCCCGACTAGCGGGGCACTACGAGCAGTACTTC
NA	TRBV5-4	few	TRBJ1-1	15	CASSREGLGKAEAFF	TGTGCCAGCAGCCGCGAGGGCCTGGGGAAAGCTGAAGCTTTCTTT
TRBD1	TRBV6-5	NA	TRBJ1-1	14	CASRGQGRFTEAFF	TGTGCCAGCAGGGGACAGGGGCGGTTCACTGAAGCTTTCTTT
NA	TRBV15	NA	TRBJ1-3	16	CATSRDGSSSGNTIYF	TGTGCCACCAGCAGAGACGGGTCGAGCTCTGGAAACACCATATATTTT
NA	TRBV9	NA	TRBJ2-5	15	CASSVAASVGETQYF	TGTGCCAGCAGCGTAGCGGCTAGCGTCGGGGAGACCCAGTACTTC
TRBD2	TRBV9	NA	TRBJ2-1	15	CASSALAGGYNEQFF	TGTGCCAGCAGCGCCCTAGCGGGGGGATACAATGAGCAGTTCTTC
NA	TRBV7-9	NA	TRBJ1-1	13	CASSSAGRTEAFF	TGTGCCAGCAGCTCCGCGGGGCGAACAGAAGCTTTCTTT
NA	TRBV18	NA	TRBJ1-1	16	CASSPELRGARTEAFF	TGTGCCAGCTCACCAGAGCTACGGGGGGCGCGAACTGAAGCTTTCTTT
TRBD2	TRBV3-1/TRBV3-2	NA	TRBJ2-1	15	CASTSGTSGNNEQFF	TGTGCCAGCACGTCCGGGACTAGCGGGAATAATGAGCAGTTCTTC
NA	TRBV19	NA	TRBJ1-5	13	CASRQGRNQPQHF	TGTGCCAGTAGGCAGGGCCGCAATCAGCCCCAGCATTTT
TRBD1	TRBV25-1	NA	TRBJ1-1	16	CASSGGDSYSSTEAFF	TGTGCCAGCAGTGGGGGGGACAGCTATTCCTCCACTGAAGCTTTCTTT
NA	TRBV19	NA	TRBJ1-1	14	CASSISASGAEAFF	TGTGCCAGTAGTATTTCCGCGAGTGGAGCTGAAGCTTTCTTT
TRBD2	TRBV5-5	NA	TRBJ2-1	13	CASSLGLHNEQFF	TGTGCCAGCAGCCTGGGACTACACAATGAGCAGTTCTTC
NA	TRBV10-3	NA	TRBJ1-2	13	CAITPDTDHGYTF	TGTGCCATCACCCCCGACACAGACCATGGCTACACCTTC
NA	TRBV18	NA	TRBJ2-5	11	CASGDQETQYF	TGTGCCAGCGGAGACCAAGAGACCCAGTACTTC
NA	TRBV14	NA	TRBJ1-1	13	CASSLGRNTEAFF	TGTGCCAGCAGCCTCGGGAGAAACACTGAAGCTTTCTTT
TRBD2	TRBV7-7	NA	TRBJ2-1	15	CASSDLGAGTNEQFF	TGTGCCAGCAGCGACCTCGGAGCGGGAACAAATGAGCAGTTCTTC
NA	TRBV19	few	TRBJ1-5	17	CASRAGAGLRGNQPQHF	TGTGCCAGTAGAGCAGGGGCAGGGTTGAGGGGCAATCAGCCCCAGCATTTT
TRBD1	TRBV27	NA	TRBJ2-1	14	CASSRRQGHNEQFF	TGTGCCAGCAGTCGGAGACAGGGACACAATGAGCAGTTCTTC
TRBD1	TRBV10-3	NA	TRBJ2-7	16	CAISENSPGQGYEGYF	TGTGCCATCAGTGAGAATTCGCCGGGACAGGGCTACGAGGGGTACTTC
NA	TRBV6-1	once	TRBJ1-5	14	CASSEEAGRQPQHF	TGTGCCAGCAGTGAAGAGGCAGGCCGTCAGCCCCAGCATTTT
NA	TRBV14	NA	TRBJ1-2	15	CASSPYAGGSYGYTF	TGTGCCAGCAGCCCCTATGCGGGGGGCTCCTATGGCTACACCTTC
TRBD1	TRBV7-3	NA	TRBJ2-5	16	CASSPSGTGVFETQYF	TGTGCCAGCAGCCCTAGTGGGACAGGGGTTTTCGAGACCCAGTACTTC
TRBD1	TRBV6-5	NA	TRBJ1-2	15	CASSYTRQGVYGYTF	TGTGCCAGCAGCTACACTCGACAGGGGGTCTATGGCTACACCTTC
TRBD1	TRBV5-1	NA	TRBJ1-4	14	CASSVTGQDEKLFF	TGCGCCAGCAGCGTGACAGGGCAGGATGAAAAACTGTTTTTT
TRBD1	TRBV5-1	NA	TRBJ1-4	14	CASSWGQGSEKLFF	TGCGCCAGCAGCTGGGGACAGGGGAGTGAAAAACTGTTTTTT
NA	TRBV19	NA	TRBJ2-7	11	CASSSYYEQYF	TGTGCCAGTAGTAGCTACTACGAGCAGTACTTC